This T cell receptor beta chain was recorded in a study of somatic mutations in cytotoxic T cells in rheumatoid arthritis. Method: immunoSEQ multiplex PCR; TCRdb's copy keeps in-frame clones and lacks some. In the table there are 15,000 or so clones, approximately 74% of which are singletons. This clone appeared a single time. Looked up from germline, CDR1 is WNHNN and CDR2 is SYGVQD (reference sequence). J was trimmed by 2 bases and V by 0 bases; bases with no gene match: 2. This CDR3 is 15 amino acids long. The gene calls are TRBV10-1 and TRBJ2-3, with 7 bases identical to TRBD2. This clonotype was obtained from an adult with rheumatoid arthritis. Sequenced material: CD8+ T cells sorted from blood. The CDR3 spells CASSESAGPTDTQYF. In DNA, the CDR3 is TGCGCCAGCAGTGAGTCAGCGGGACCCACAGATACGCAGTATTTT.